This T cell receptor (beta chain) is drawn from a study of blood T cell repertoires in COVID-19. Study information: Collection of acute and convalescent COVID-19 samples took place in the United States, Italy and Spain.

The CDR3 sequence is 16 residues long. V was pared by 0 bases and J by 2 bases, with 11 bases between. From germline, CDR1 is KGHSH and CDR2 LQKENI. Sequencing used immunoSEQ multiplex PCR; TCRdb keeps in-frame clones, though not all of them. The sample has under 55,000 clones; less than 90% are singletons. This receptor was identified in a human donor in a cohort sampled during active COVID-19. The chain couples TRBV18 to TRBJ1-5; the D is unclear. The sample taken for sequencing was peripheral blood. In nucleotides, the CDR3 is TGTGCCAGCTCACCACCGTCGCTATTGGGCAATCAGCCCCAGCATTTT. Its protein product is CASSPPSLLGNQPQHF.